The 8 T cell receptor beta chains below all came from one sample that was sequenced in a study of siplizumab effects on memory and regulatory T cells. Profiled with immunoSEQ multiplex PCR; TCRdb holds only in-frame clones, not every one. The sample has around 6,700 clones, just over 60% seen once. The material sequenced was effector memory CD8+ T cells sorted from blood. Indicated subset: unstimulated CD8+ effector memory T cells. The origin of the receptors is a human donor in good health.

The chain joins TRBV15 to TRBJ2-7; the match to TRBD1 covers 11 bases. Trimming cost V 3 bases and J 6 bases; bases outside gene matches: 10. This CDR3 is built from 16 residues. From germline, CDR1 is LNHNV and CDR2 YYDKDF (reference sequence). CDR3: CATSSSRGQGAVEQYF. CDR3 DNA sequence: TGTGCCACCAGCAGCAGCAGAGGACAGGGGGCGGTCGAGCAGTACTTC.

The chain recombines TRBV4-3 with TRBJ2-3; the D call may be TRBD1 or TRBD2 (6 bases each). There are 16 residues in the CDR3. The V and J ends lost 0 bases and 4 bases respectively, with 14 bases between them. CDR1 and CDR2 (germline): LGHNA, YSLEER. The CDR3 sequence is CASSQDVGGGPDTQYF. Here the CDR3 DNA reads TGCGCCAGCAGCCAAGATGTAGGGGGAGGCCCAGATACGCAGTATTTT.

The chain combines TRBV6-1 with TRBJ2-7; D may match TRBD1 or TRBD2 (5 bases each). Germline CDR1 reads MNHNS; CDR2 reads SASEGT. The CDR3 sequence is 14 residues long. V shed 2 bases and J shed 2 bases, with 10 bases lying between them. CDR3 nucleotide sequence: TGTGCCAGCAGTGAATACGGGGCCCCCTACGAGCAGTACTTC. Its protein is CASSEYGAPYEQYF.

A few counts support this clone. J is TRBJ2-7 and V is TRBV29-1; D perhaps matches TRBD1 (7 bases). The CDR3 runs 15 residues. Trimming took off 6 bases at V and 2 bases at J, with 20 bases between the two ends. Per the germline V gene, CDR1 is SQVTM and CDR2 is ANQGSEA. CDR3 coding DNA: TGCAGCGTCCTTTCCCAGGGGGGCGATACCTACGAGCAGTACTTC. It yields the protein CSVLSQGGDTYEQYF.

The chain carries TRBV6-4 and TRBJ1-2; perhaps TRBD1 as D (6 bases). CDR3 size: 14 residues. Germline-derived CDR1 and CDR2 are MRHNA and SNTAGT. Trimming stripped 4 bases from V and 4 bases from J, with 13 bases between. CDR3 region: CASSAGVEGYGYTF. CDR3 in DNA: TGTGCCAGCAGTGCAGGGGTTGAGGGCTATGGCTACACCTTC.

This clone appeared a single time. V and J are TRBV30 and TRBJ1-2, with 7 nucleotides matching TRBD1. CDR1 is GTSNPN and CDR2 is SVGIG in the germline V gene (reference sequence). CDR3 size: 12 residues. Trimming removed 0 bases from V and 13 bases from J; junction bases left unmatched: 8. The CDR3 DNA reads as TGTGCCTGGAGTGTACAGGGGACCCCGGGCACCTTC. Translated: CAWSVQGTPGTF.

The rearrangement uses TRBV11-1 and TRBJ2-5; D gene unclear. The V and J ends lost 3 bases and 5 bases respectively, with 4 bases between them. CDR3 length equals 11 residues. The germline V gene has CDR1 SGHAT and CDR2 FQDESV (reference sequence). The CDR3 DNA reads as TGTGCCAGCAGCTTCGGGGAGACCCAGTACTTC. Amino acid sequence: CASSFGETQYF.

The rearrangement joins TRBV14 to TRBJ2-3, with D possibly being TRBD2 (6 bases). Trimming took 0 bases from V and 0 from J, leaving 13 bases between them. Germline values: CDR1 SGHDN, CDR2 FVKESK. There are 17 residues in the CDR3. CDR3 sequence (DNA): TGTGCCAGCAGCCAAGAAGTTGCGGGGATTAGCACAGATACGCAGTATTTT. Its translation: CASSQEVAGISTDTQYF.